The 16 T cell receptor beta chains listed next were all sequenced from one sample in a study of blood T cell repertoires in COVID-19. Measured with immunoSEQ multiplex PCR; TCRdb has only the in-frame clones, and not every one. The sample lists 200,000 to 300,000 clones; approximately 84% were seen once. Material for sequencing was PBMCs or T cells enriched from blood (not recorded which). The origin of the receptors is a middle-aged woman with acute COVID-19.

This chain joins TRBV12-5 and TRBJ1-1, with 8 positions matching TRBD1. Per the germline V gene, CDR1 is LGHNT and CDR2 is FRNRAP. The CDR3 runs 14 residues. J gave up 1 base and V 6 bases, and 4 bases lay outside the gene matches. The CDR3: CASGHRGENTEAFF. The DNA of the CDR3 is TGTGCTAGTGGCCACAGGGGGGAGAACACTGAAGCTTTCTTT.

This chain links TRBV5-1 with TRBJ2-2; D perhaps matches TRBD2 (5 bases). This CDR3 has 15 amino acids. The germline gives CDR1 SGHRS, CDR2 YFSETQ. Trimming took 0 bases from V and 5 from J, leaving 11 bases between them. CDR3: CASSLVGVGTGELFF. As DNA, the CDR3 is TGCGCCAGCAGCTTGGTGGGAGTGGGAACCGGGGAGCTGTTTTTT.

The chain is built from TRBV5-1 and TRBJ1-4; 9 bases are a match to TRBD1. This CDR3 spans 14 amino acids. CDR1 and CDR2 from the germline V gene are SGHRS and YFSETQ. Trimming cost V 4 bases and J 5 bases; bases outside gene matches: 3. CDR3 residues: CASSTGTGNEKLFF. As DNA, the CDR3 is TGCGCCAGCAGCACCGGGACAGGGAATGAAAAACTGTTTTTT. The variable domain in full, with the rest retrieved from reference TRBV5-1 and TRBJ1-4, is KAGVTQTPRYLIKTRGQQVTLSCSPISGHRSVSWYQQTPGQGLQFLFEYFSETQRNKGNFPGRFSGRQFSNSRSEMNVSTLELGDSALYLCASSTGTGNEKLFFGSGTQLSVL.

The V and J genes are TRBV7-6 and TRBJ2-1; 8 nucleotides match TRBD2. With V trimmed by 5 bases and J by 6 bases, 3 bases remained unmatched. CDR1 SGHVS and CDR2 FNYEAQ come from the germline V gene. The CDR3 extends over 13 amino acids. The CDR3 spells CASSRLAGNEQFF. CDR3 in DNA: TGTGCCAGCAGCCGCCTAGCGGGCAATGAGCAGTTCTTC. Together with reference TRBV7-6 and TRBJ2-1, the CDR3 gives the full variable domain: GAGVSQSPRYKVTKRGQDVALRCDPISGHVSLYWYRQALGQGPEFLTYFNYEAQQDKSGLPNDRFSAERPEGSISTLTIQRTEQRDSAMYRCASSRLAGNEQFFGPGTRLTVL.

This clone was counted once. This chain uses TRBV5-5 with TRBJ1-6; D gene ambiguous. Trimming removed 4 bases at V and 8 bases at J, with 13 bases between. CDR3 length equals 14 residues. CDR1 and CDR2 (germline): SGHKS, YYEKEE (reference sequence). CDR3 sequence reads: CASSLRWSDSPLHF. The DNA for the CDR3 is TGTGCCAGCAGCCTACGGTGGTCTGATTCACCCCTCCACTTT.

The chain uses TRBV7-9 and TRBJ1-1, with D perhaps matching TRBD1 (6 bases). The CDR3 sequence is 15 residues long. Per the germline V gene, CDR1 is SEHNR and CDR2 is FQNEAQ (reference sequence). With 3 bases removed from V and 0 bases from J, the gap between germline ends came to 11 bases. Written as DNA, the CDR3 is TGTGCCAGCAGCTTCCAGGGGCTCATGAACACTGAAGCTTTCTTT. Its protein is CASSFQGLMNTEAFF.

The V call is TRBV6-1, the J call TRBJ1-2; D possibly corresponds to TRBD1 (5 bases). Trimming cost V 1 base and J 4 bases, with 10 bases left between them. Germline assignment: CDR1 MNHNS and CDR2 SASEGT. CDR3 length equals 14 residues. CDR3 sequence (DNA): TGTGCCAGCAGTGAAGGGAACAGGCCCTATGGCTACACCTTC. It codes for CASSEGNRPYGYTF.

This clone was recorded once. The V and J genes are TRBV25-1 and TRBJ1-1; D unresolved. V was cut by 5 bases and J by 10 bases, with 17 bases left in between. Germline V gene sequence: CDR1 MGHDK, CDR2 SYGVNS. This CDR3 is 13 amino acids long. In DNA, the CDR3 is TGTGCCAGCAGTCTGGAGGGAGAATTGACAGCTTTCTTT. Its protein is CASSLEGELTAFF.

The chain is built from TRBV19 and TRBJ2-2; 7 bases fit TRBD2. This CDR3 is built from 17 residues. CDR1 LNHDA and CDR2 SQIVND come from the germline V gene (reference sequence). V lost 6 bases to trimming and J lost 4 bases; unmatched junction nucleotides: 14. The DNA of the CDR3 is TGTGCCAGTAGAAATAAACCGGGACTACAGTTCACCGGGGAGCTGTTTTTT. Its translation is CASRNKPGLQFTGELFF.

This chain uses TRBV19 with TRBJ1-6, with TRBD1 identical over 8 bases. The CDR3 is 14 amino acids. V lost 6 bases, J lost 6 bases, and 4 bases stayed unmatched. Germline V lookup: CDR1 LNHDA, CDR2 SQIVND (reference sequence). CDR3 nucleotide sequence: TGTGCCAGTAGCCCAGGGGGCGGTAATTCACCCCTCCACTTT. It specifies CASSPGGGNSPLHF.

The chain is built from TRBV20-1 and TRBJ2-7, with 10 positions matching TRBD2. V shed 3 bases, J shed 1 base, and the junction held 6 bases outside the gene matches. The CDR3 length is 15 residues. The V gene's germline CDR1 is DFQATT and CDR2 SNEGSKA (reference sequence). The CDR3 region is CSASLVLAGSYEQYF. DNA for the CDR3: TGCAGTGCTAGTCTCGTACTAGCGGGGTCCTACGAGCAGTACTTC.

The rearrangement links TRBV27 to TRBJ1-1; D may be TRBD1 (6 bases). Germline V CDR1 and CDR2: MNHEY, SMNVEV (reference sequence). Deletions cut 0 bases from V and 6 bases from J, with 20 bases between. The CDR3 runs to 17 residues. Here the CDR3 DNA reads TGTGCCAGCAGTTTATCGCGGGGGCGCGTTGTTTACTCTGAAGCTTTCTTT. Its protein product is CASSLSRGRVVYSEAFF.

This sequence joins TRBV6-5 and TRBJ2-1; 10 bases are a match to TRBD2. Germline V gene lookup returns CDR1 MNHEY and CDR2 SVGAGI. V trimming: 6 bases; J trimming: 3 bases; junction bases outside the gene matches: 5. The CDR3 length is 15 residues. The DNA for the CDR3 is TGTGCCAGCAGGTACGGACTAGCGGTCTACAATGAGCAGTTCTTC. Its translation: CASRYGLAVYNEQFF.

The CDR3 region has the DNA TGTGCCAGCAGCTTGACAGAGGACACTGAAGCTTTCTTT. Protein product: CASSLTEDTEAFF. The rearrangement uses TRBV7-3 and TRBJ1-1; possible D gene TRBD1, 5 bases. V lost 3 bases and J 3 bases, leaving 8 bases between the germline ends. Germline assignment: CDR1 SGHTA and CDR2 FQGTGA. This CDR3 region has 13 residues.

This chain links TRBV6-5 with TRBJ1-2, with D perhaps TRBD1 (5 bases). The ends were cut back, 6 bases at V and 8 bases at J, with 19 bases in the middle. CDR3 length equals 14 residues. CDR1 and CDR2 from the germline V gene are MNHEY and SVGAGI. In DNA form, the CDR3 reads TGTGCCAGCAGATCAAGCGGGGCCCAAGAGGGCTACACCTTC. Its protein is CASRSSGAQEGYTF.

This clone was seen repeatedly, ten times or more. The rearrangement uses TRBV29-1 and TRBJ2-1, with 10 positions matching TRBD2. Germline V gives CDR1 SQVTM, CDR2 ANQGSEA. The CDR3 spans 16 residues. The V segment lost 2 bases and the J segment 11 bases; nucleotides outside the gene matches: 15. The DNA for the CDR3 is TGCAGCGTTGAATCCGGGACTAGCGCCGCCCCAATGCAGCAGTTCTTC. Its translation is CSVESGTSAAPMQQFF.